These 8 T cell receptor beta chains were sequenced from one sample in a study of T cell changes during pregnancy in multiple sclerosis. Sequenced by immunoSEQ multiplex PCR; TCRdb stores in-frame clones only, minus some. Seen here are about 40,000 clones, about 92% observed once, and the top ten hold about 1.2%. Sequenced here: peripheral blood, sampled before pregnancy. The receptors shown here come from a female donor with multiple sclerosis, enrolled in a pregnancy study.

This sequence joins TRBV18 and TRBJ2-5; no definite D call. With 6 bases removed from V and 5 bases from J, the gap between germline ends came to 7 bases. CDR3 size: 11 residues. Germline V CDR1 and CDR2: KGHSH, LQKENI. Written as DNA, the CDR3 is TGTGCCAGCTCCTCGGAGGAGACCCAGTACTTC. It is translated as CASSSEETQYF.

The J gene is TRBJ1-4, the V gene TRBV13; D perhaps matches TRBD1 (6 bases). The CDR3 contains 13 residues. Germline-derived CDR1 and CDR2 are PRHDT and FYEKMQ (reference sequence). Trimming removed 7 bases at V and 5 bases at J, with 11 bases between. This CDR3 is CASTQGLNEKLFF. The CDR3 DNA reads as TGTGCCAGCACACAGGGTTTAAATGAAAAACTGTTTTTT.

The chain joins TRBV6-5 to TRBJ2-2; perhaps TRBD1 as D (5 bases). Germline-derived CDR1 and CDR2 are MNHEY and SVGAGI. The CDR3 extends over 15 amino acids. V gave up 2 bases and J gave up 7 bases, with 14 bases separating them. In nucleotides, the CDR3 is TGTGCCAGCAGTTACGCTGACAGTCCCAGCGGGGAGCTGTTTTTT. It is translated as CASSYADSPSGELFF.

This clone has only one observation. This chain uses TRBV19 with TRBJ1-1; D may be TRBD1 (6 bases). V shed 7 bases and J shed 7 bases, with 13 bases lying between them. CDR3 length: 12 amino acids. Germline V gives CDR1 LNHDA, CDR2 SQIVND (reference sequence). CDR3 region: CASMGHSHEAFF. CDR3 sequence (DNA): TGTGCCAGTATGGGACACAGCCATGAAGCTTTCTTT.

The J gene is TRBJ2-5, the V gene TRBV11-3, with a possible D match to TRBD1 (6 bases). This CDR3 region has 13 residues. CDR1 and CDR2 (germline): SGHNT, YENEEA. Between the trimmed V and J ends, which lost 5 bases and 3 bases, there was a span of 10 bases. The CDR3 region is CASSRGTKETQYF. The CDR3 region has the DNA TGTGCCAGCAGCCGAGGGACAAAAGAGACCCAGTACTTC.

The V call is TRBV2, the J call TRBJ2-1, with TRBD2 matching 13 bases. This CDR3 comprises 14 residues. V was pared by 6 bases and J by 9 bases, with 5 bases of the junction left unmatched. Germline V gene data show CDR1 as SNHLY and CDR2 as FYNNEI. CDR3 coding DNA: TGTGCCAGCAGCCGGACTAGCGGGAGTGTTGAGCAGTTCTTC. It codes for CASSRTSGSVEQFF.

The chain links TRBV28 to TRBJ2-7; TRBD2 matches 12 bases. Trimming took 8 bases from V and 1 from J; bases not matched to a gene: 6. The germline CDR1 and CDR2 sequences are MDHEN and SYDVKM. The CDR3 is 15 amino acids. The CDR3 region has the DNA TGTGCCAGCTCTCAAGGGACTAGCGGGTCCTACGAGCAGTACTTC. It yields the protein CASSQGTSGSYEQYF.

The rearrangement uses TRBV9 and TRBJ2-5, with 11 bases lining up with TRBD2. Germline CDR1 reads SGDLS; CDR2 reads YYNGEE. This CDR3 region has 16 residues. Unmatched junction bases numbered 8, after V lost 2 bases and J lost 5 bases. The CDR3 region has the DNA TGTGCCAGCAGCGTTTCTAGCGGGAGGTCAGGGGAGACCCAGTACTTC. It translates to CASSVSSGRSGETQYF. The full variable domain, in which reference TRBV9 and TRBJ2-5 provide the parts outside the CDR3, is DSGVTQTPKHLITATGQRVTLRCSPRSGDLSVYWYQQSLDQGLQFLIQYYNGEERAKGNILERFSAQQFPDLHSELNLSSLELGDSALYFCASSVSSGRSGETQYFGPGTRLLVL.